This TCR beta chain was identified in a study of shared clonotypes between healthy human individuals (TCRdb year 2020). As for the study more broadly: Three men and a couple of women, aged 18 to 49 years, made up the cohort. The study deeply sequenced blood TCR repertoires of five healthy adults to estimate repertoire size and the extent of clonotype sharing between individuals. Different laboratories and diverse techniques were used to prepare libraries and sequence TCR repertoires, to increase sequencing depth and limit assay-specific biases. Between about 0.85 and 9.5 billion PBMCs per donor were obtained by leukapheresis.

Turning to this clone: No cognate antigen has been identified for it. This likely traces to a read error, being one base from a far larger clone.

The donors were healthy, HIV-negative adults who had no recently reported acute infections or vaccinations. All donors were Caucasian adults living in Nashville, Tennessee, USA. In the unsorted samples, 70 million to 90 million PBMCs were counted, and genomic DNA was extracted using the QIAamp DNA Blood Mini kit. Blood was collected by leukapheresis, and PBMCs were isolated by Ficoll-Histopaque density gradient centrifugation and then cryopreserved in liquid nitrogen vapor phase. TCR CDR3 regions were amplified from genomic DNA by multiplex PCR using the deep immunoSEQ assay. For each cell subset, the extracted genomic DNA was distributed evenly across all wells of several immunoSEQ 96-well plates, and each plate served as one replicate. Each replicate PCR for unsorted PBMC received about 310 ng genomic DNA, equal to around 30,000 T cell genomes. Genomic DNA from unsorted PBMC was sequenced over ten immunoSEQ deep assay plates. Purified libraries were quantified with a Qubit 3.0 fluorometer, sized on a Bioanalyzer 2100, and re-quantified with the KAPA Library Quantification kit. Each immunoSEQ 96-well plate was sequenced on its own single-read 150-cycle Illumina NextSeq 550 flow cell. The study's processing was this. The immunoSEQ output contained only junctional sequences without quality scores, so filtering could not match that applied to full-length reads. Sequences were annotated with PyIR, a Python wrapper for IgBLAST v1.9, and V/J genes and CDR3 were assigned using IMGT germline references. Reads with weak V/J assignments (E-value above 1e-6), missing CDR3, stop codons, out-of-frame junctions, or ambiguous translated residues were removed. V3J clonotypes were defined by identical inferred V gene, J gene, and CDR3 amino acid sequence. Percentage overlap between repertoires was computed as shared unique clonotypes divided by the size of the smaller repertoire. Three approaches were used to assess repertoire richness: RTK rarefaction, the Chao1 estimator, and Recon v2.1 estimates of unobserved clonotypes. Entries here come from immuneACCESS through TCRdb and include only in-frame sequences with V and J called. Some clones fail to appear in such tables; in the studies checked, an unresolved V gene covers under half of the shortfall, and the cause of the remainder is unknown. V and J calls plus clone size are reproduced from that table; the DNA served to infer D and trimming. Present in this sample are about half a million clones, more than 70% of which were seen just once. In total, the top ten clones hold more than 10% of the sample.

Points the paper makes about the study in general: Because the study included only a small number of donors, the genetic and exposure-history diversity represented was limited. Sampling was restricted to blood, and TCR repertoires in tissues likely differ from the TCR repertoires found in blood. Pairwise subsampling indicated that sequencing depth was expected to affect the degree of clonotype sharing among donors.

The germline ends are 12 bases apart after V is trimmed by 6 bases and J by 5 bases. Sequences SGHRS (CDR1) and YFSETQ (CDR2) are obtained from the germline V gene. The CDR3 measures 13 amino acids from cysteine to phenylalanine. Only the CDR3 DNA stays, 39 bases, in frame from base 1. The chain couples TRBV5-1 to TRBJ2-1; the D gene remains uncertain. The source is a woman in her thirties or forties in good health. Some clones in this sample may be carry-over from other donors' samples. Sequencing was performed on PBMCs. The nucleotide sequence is TGCGCCAGCACGCGGTCTGACGACAATGAGCAGTTCTTC. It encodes CASTRSDDNEQFF.